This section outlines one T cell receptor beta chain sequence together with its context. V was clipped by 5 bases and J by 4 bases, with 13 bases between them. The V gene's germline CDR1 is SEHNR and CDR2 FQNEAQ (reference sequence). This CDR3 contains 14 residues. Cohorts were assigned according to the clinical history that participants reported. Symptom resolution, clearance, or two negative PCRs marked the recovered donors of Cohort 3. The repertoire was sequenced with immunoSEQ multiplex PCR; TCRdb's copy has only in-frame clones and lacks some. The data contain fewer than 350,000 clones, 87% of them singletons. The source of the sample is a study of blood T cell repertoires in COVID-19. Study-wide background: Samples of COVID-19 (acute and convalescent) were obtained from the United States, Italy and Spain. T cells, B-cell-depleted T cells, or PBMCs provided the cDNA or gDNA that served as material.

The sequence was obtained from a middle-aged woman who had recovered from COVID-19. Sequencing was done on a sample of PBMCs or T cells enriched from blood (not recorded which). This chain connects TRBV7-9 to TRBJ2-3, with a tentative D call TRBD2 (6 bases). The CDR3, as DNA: TGTGCCAGCAGCCCGGGGGAGGCGCCAGATACGCAGTATTTT. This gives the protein CASSPGEAPDTQYF.